A single sample is the source of the 20 T cell receptor beta chains below, sequenced in a study of cytomegalovirus exposure and HLA in healthy donors. PCR involved 60 Vbeta and 13 Jbeta primers. Method: immunoSEQ multiplex PCR; TCRdb's copy keeps in-frame clones and lacks some. The sample carries around 110,000 clones, roughly 70% recorded once. The sample comprised PBMCs. The receptor source for this set is a woman in her 40s in good health and CMV-seropositive.

The rearrangement uses TRBV4-1 and TRBJ1-2; D ambiguous. V shed 0 bases and J shed 7 bases, with 12 bases lying between them. Germline CDR1 MGHRA, CDR2 YSYEKL. The CDR3 contains 14 residues. The CDR3 is CASSQDQASGGYTF. DNA of the CDR3: TGCGCCAGCAGCCAAGATCAGGCCTCCGGTGGCTACACCTTC.

The J gene is TRBJ1-1, the V gene TRBV5-1; 7 bases fit TRBD1. From germline, CDR1 is SGHRS and CDR2 YFSETQ. The ends lost 4 bases at V and 3 bases at J; junction bases unmatched: 3. CDR3 length: 13 residues. The CDR3: CASSPTGDTEAFF. The CDR3 DNA reads TGCGCCAGCAGCCCCACAGGGGACACTGAAGCTTTCTTT.

This clone was counted only a few times. The chain recombines TRBV6-1 with TRBJ1-4, with D tentatively TRBD1 (6 bases). In germline, CDR1 is MNHNS, CDR2 SASEGT. The CDR3 covers 14 residues. Deletions cut 10 bases from V and 0 bases from J, with 12 bases between. The CDR3 loop is CAILQGSTNEKLFF. The DNA for the CDR3 is TGTGCCATACTACAGGGTTCAACTAATGAAAAACTGTTTTTT.

The rearrangement links TRBV6-1 to TRBJ2-3, with 11 bases lining up with TRBD1. The CDR3 contains 15 residues. V lost 4 bases, J lost 8 bases, and 8 bases stayed unmatched. Germline V gene data show CDR1 as MNHNS and CDR2 as SASEGT. CDR3: CASSARDRGFATQYF. CDR3 DNA: TGTGCCAGCAGTGCCCGGGACAGGGGGTTTGCTACGCAGTATTTT.

The count of this clone is one. The chain uses TRBV5-1 and TRBJ1-1; TRBD1 agrees at 10 bases. The germline gives CDR1 SGHRS, CDR2 YFSETQ. CDR3 length: 15 residues. The ends lost 7 bases at V and 1 base at J; junction bases unmatched: 7. For the CDR3, the DNA is TGCGCCAGCGGCACCGGGACAGGGGAGAACACTGAAGCTTTCTTT. It encodes CASGTGTGENTEAFF.

V usage is TRBV2 and J usage is TRBJ1-6, with TRBD1 as a possible D gene (6 bases). This CDR3 comprises 16 residues. The V gene's germline CDR1 is SNHLY and CDR2 FYNNEI. V was shortened by 6 bases and J by 6 bases, with 18 bases between the two germline ends. The CDR3 region has the DNA TGTGCCAGCAGGAGGACGGGGGGCGCGGGTAATTCACCCCTCCACTTT. Translated: CASRRTGGAGNSPLHF.

The chain has TRBV5-1 and TRBJ1-1; 9 nucleotides line up with TRBD1. The CDR3 has 13 residues. Germline V gives CDR1 SGHRS, CDR2 YFSETQ. Losses at the gene ends were 3 bases for V and 5 bases for J; bases not matched to a gene: 2. CDR3 DNA: TGCGCCAGCAGCTGGGGACAGGGAACTGAAGCTTTCTTT. It is translated as CASSWGQGTEAFF.

The chain uses TRBV20-1 and TRBJ1-1; D is undetermined. Germline CDR1 reads DFQATT; CDR2 reads SNEGSKA (reference sequence). Trimming left V 2 bases short and J 8 bases short, with 9 bases between. This CDR3 comprises 11 residues. The CDR3 protein is CSARQEGEAFF. The CDR3 region has the DNA TGCAGTGCTAGACAAGAGGGAGAAGCTTTCTTT.

This sequence joins TRBV30 and TRBJ2-5; 7 bases match TRBD2. Trimming cost V 0 bases and J 1 base; bases outside gene matches: 8. The CDR3 loop spans 16 amino acids. Germline CDR1 GTSNPN, CDR2 SVGIG (reference sequence). The CDR3 protein is CAWSVRLAGFQETQYF. The CDR3 DNA reads as TGTGCCTGGAGTGTAAGGTTAGCGGGTTTCCAAGAGACCCAGTACTTC.

J is TRBJ2-3 and V is TRBV7-9, with TRBD2 matching 9 bases. The CDR3 covers 18 residues. The ends lost 3 bases at V and 0 bases at J; junction bases unmatched: 10. Per the germline V gene, CDR1 is SEHNR and CDR2 is FQNEAQ (reference sequence). CDR3 protein: CASSFGSGGGASTDTQYF. CDR3 DNA: TGTGCCAGCAGCTTTGGGTCTGGCGGGGGGGCTAGCACAGATACGCAGTATTTT.

The chain couples TRBV2 to TRBJ2-7; 7 positions match TRBD1. CDR3 size: 13 residues. Unmatched junction bases numbered 3, after V lost 4 bases and J lost 3 bases. From germline, CDR1 is SNHLY and CDR2 FYNNEI. CDR3 in amino acids: CASSGTGIYEQYF. CDR3 sequence (DNA): TGTGCCAGCAGTGGGACAGGCATCTACGAGCAGTACTTC.

The genes are TRBV10-3 and TRBJ2-2; 7 bases match TRBD1. Germline V lookup: CDR1 ENHRY, CDR2 SYGVKD. The CDR3 extends over 14 amino acids. The J segment lost 7 bases and the V segment lost 5 bases, leaving 7 bases of the junction unmatched. The CDR3 is CAISPDRVDGELFF. In DNA form, the CDR3 reads TGTGCCATCAGTCCTGACAGGGTGGACGGGGAGCTGTTTTTT.

The V and J genes are TRBV5-1 and TRBJ1-1; 8 bases match TRBD1. Losses at the gene ends were 4 bases for V and 10 bases for J; bases not matched to a gene: 12. CDR3 length: 14 amino acids. The V gene's germline CDR1 is SGHRS and CDR2 YFSETQ. CDR3 nucleotides: TGCGCCAGCAGCCCGGGGGGCGGACAGGGAAGAGCTTTCTTT. It encodes CASSPGGGQGRAFF. The full variable domain, with the rest looked up from reference TRBV5-1 and TRBJ1-1, is KAGVTQTPRYLIKTRGQQVTLSCSPISGHRSVSWYQQTPGQGLQFLFEYFSETQRNKGNFPGRFSGRQFSNSRSEMNVSTLELGDSALYLCASSPGGGQGRAFFGQGTRLTVV.

This chain uses TRBV29-1 with TRBJ2-7; 8 bases agree with TRBD1. This CDR3 contains 12 residues. The germline V gene encodes CDR1 SQVTM and CDR2 ANQGSEA. V lost 4 bases to trimming and J lost 6 bases; unmatched junction nucleotides: 5. CDR3 sequence (DNA): TGCAGCGTTGTATACAGGGGGGTCGAGCAGTACTTC. Residues: CSVVYRGVEQYF.

The V gene is TRBV9, the J gene TRBJ1-2, with D unresolved. Germline assignment: CDR1 SGDLS and CDR2 YYNGEE. CDR3 length equals 15 residues. Between the trimmed V and J ends, which lost 4 bases and 5 bases, there was a span of 18 bases. CDR3 sequence: CASSTTVGVGYGYTF. The DNA for the CDR3 is TGTGCCAGCAGCACAACCGTTGGAGTTGGGTATGGCTACACCTTC.

This sequence joins TRBV5-6 and TRBJ1-5; no firm D call. Trimming left V 6 bases short and J 5 bases short, with 18 bases between. Germline V gene sequence: CDR1 SGHDT, CDR2 YYEEEE. This CDR3 contains 15 residues. CDR3 bases: TGTGCCAGCACCCTCTTGGGCGCAGGCCATCAGCCCCAGCATTTT. Its protein is CASTLLGAGHQPQHF.

The gene calls are TRBV6-5 and TRBJ2-7; D may be TRBD1 (5 bases). This CDR3 has 15 residues. Trimming pared 5 bases from V and 1 base from J, leaving 15 bases between. Germline assignment: CDR1 MNHEY and CDR2 SVGAGI. CDR3 amino acids: CASSRGRLWSYEQYF. The CDR3 DNA follows: TGTGCCAGCAGTAGGGGCAGGCTCTGGTCCTACGAGCAGTACTTC.

The chain is built from TRBV29-1 and TRBJ2-3, with 8 bases aligning to TRBD2. Germline V lookup: CDR1 SQVTM, CDR2 ANQGSEA. The CDR3 loop spans 14 amino acids. With 4 bases clipped from V and 7 bases from J, the junction kept 10 bases outside the gene matches. The CDR3 nucleotides read TGCAGCGTTGTAGGTAGCGGGGAGGGGAATACGCAGTATTTT. Residues: CSVVGSGEGNTQYF.

The chain joins TRBV7-8 to TRBJ1-2; TRBD1 matches 7 bases. The CDR3 is 17 residues long. CDR1 and CDR2 (germline): SGHVS, FQNEAQ. Trimming removed 2 bases from V and 2 bases from J; junction bases left unmatched: 11. The CDR3 loop is CASSLTRDRVPNYGYTF. The CDR3 nucleotides read TGTGCCAGCAGCTTAACTAGAGACAGGGTACCAAACTATGGCTACACCTTC.

J is TRBJ1-5 and V is TRBV19; D not certain. Trimming shortened V by 0 bases and J by 2 bases, and 11 bases separated the two germline ends. The CDR3 contains 16 residues. The germline V gene has CDR1 LNHDA and CDR2 SQIVND (reference sequence). CDR3 region: CASSIDFSGGNQPQHF. The CDR3 nucleotides read TGTGCCAGTAGTATAGATTTTAGCGGGGGCAATCAGCCCCAGCATTTT.